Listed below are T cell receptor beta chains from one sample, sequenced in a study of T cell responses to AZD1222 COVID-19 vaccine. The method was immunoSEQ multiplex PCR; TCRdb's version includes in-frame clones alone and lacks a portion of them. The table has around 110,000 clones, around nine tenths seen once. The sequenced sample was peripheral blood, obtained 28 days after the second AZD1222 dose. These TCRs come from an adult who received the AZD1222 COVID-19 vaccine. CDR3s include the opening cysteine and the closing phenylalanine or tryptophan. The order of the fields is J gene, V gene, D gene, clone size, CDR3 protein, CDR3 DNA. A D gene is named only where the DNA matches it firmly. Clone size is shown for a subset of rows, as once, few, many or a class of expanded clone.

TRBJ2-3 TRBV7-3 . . CASSLLGGATDTQYF TGTGCCAGCAGCTTATTAGGAGGGGCGACAGATACGCAGTATTTT
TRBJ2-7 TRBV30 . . CAWSVGGAWEQYF TGTGCCTGGAGTGTCGGCGGGGCTTGGGAGCAGTACTTC
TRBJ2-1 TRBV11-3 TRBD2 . CASSWGTSGFNEQFF TGTGCCAGCAGCTGGGGGACTAGCGGTTTCAATGAGCAGTTCTTC
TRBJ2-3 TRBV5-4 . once CASSLELDTQYF TGTGCCAGCAGCTTGGAACTAGATACGCAGTATTTT
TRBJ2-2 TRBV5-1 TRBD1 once CASSATGDTGELFF TGCGCCAGCAGCGCGACAGGGGACACCGGGGAGCTGTTTTTT
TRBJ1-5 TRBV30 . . CAWNPDSNQPQHF TGTGCCTGGAACCCCGATAGCAATCAGCCCCAGCATTTT
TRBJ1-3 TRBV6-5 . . CALKSDGNTIYF TGTGCCCTTAAGTCGGACGGAAACACCATATATTTT
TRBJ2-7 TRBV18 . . CASSPLSARAWEQYF TGTGCCAGCTCACCATTGTCGGCACGGGCCTGGGAGCAGTACTTC
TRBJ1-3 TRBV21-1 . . CASSKKRTGDGNTIYF TGTGCCAGCAGCAAAAAAAGGACAGGGGATGGAAACACCATATATTTT
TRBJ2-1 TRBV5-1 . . CASSFRNEQFF TGCGCCAGCAGCTTCAGGAATGAGCAGTTCTTC
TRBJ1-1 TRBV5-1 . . CASSLVGHPNTEAFF TGCGCCAGCAGCTTGGTTGGACACCCGAACACTGAAGCTTTCTTT
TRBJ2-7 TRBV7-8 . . CASSPRQVLSYEQYF TGTGCCAGCAGCCCACGACAGGTTCTCTCCTACGAGCAGTACTTC
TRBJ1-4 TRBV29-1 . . CSVLGPATNEKLFF TGCAGCGTGCTGGGACCCGCAACTAATGAAAAACTGTTTTTT
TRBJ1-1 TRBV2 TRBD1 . CASSEAGGRTEAFF TGTGCCAGCAGTGAGGCAGGGGGTCGTACTGAAGCTTTCTTT
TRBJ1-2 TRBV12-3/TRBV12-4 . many CASSHRWYGYTF TGTGCCAGCAGTCATCGCTGGTATGGCTACACCTTC
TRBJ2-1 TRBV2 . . CASIGGTVRSNEQFF TGTGCCAGCATTGGAGGAACGGTCAGATCCAATGAGCAGTTCTTC
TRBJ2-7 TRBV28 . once CASRGEAEVYEQYF TGTGCCAGCAGGGGGGAAGCGGAGGTCTACGAGCAGTACTTC
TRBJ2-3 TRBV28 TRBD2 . CASSAFIGTSGSDTQYF TGTGCCAGCAGTGCCTTTATAGGGACTAGCGGGTCAGATACGCAGTATTTT
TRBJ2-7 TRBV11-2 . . CASTSRDRPPYEQYF TGTGCCAGCACCTCTAGAGACAGACCTCCCTACGAGCAGTACTTC
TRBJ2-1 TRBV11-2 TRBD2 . CASSFDSGSYNEQFF TGTGCCAGCAGCTTTGATAGCGGGTCCTACAATGAGCAGTTCTTC
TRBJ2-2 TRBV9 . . CASSVEAGNTGELFF TGTGCCAGCAGCGTAGAAGCGGGCAACACCGGGGAGCTGTTTTTT
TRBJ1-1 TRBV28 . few CASSRTGTAIEAFF TGTGCCAGCAGTAGAACCGGGACGGCCATTGAAGCTTTCTTT
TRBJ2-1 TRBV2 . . CASSTTYNEQFF TGTGCCAGCAGTACCACCTACAATGAGCAGTTCTTC
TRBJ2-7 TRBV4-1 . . CASSLNRVIYEQYF TGCGCCAGCAGCCTAAACAGGGTAATCTACGAGCAGTACTTC
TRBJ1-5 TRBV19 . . CASSPDSMGQPQHF TGTGCCAGTAGCCCGGACAGTATGGGTCAGCCCCAGCATTTT
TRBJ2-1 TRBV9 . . CASGGFNEQFF TGTGCCAGCGGGGGTTTCAATGAGCAGTTCTTC
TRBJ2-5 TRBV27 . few CASSLLQETQYF TGTGCCAGCAGTTTACTCCAAGAGACCCAGTACTTC
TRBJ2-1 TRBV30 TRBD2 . CAWSTSGKQLFDEQFF TGTGCCTGGAGTACTAGCGGGAAACAACTCTTCGATGAGCAGTTCTTC
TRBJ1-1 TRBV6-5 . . CASSLTSNTEAFF TGTGCCAGCAGCTTAACATCGAACACTGAAGCTTTCTTT